These T cell receptor beta chains were read from a single sample in a study of T-cell memory formation after mild COVID-19. TCRdb re-called the 5' RACE reads with MiXCR, one entry per CDR3 protein. The top ten hold 0.65% to 0.9% of the sample, which has tens of thousands of distinct CDR3 sequences, 6% to 6.5% seen once. Sequenced material: PBMCs or a T cell subset sorted from them (not recorded which). These receptors all stem from an adult who had mild COVID-19 (a few samples of this study predate the infection). Cell type and time point are not known. CDR3s include the opening cysteine and the closing phenylalanine or tryptophan. A D gene is named only where the DNA matches it firmly.

j_call v_call d_call cdr3_aa
TRBJ2-7 TRBV6-6 TRBD1 CASSEPGQVSYEQYF
TRBJ2-3 TRBV11-2 TRBD2 CASSLTSGAPDTQYF
TRBJ1-2 TRBV12-3/TRBV12-4 NA CASSLNYLGGGYTF
TRBJ2-3 TRBV7-2 NA CASSPRTGDTQYF
TRBJ2-7 TRBV6-2/TRBV6-3 TRBD1 CASNPQGARFYEQYF
TRBJ2-5 TRBV20-1 TRBD1 CSAADRRETQYF
TRBJ2-7 TRBV12-3/TRBV12-4 TRBD2 CASSLGDSRGGYEQYF
TRBJ2-7 TRBV3-1 TRBD2 CASSPSQVITSGRYEQYF
TRBJ2-3 TRBV20-1 TRBD2 CSPLAGVGTDTQYF
TRBJ1-5 TRBV3-1 NA CASSQDFTGQPQHF
TRBJ1-2 TRBV7-2 NA CASSLDELRVRNGYTF
TRBJ1-4 TRBV6-1 NA CASSEGFVTVATNEKLFF
TRBJ1-4 TRBV18 NA CASSPVRERGEKLFF
TRBJ2-5 TRBV10-3 TRBD1 CAIRRGGEETQYF
TRBJ2-6 TRBV4-3 TRBD2 CASSQDGTSSGANVLTF
TRBJ2-7 TRBV5-1 NA CASSLAFSYEQYF
TRBJ2-1 TRBV7-3 TRBD2 CASSLGVREGNEQFF
TRBJ2-1 TRBV4-1 TRBD2 CASSRGGVSYNEQFF